Included here is one TCR beta chain sequence, with context. What this receptor recognizes is not known. No per-base quality is available; no much larger clone lies one base away. This sample was included in a study of T cell responses to AZD1222 COVID-19 vaccine listed by TCRdb under 2021. With respect to the entire study: AZD1222 recipients whose second dose came at about 4 weeks and those whose second dose came at about 12 weeks were combined into one group, since spike-specific TCR depth and breadth did not differ between the two schedules. Trial participants were enrolled by age into subgroups of 18-55, 56-69 and 70-plus years, and roughly 150, 30 and 60 TCR-sequenced participants, respectively, were included in these subgroups. A total of 233 trial participants underwent TCR sequencing, of whom more than 200 had received two doses of AZD1222 and about 25 had received two doses of the MenACWY control vaccine.

What the work shows at the level of the full study, not this receptor alone: In the small 56-69-year group, the increase in depth fell short of significance, most likely because of low power. Because no samples from the day 14 peak response were available, repertoires could be characterized only after the peak T cell response. Participants were mostly white British, with more females than males. The authors suggested clonal diversity may have been underestimated. Reportedly, almost half of the unique spike-specific TCRs recognized epitopes lying outside the regions that are mutated in the B.1.351 and B.1.1.7 variants. A significant rise in spike-specific TCR breadth and depth was observed after two AZD1222 doses relative to day 0 and relative to MenACWY recipients. Conclusions about previously exposed vaccinees are limited, since just five or six AZD1222 recipients were seropositive for SARS-CoV-2 at baseline. CD4 TCRs associated with the vaccine covered the entire spike protein, and the dominant responses were in regions 160-218 and 743-854.

The time point label, as the study defines it: baseline before first vaccination. The vaccinee samples were drawn from two UK trials, COV001 and COV002, one of which was a single-blind randomized controlled phase 2/3 trial testing AZD1222 (ChAdOx1 nCoV-19) in healthy adults. For TCRbeta chain sequencing, PBMC samples from trial participants were taken at day 0 and at day 28 after the second dose. The CDR3 regions of human TCRbeta chains were analyzed by immunosequencing. On the study's bioinformatics: TCRs in the repertoires were compared against a reference library of SARS-CoV-2-specific TCRs that had been generated with the MIRA antigen-specificity platform. Breadth was defined as the fraction of unique TCRs that were SARS-CoV-2-associated, and depth was defined as the fraction of total T cells that were SARS-CoV-2-associated. Using the MIRA data, every spike-specific TCR was mapped to the spike region that the TCR reacted to and assigned to either a CD4 or a CD8 class. Log10-transformed breadth and depth values were compared by one-way ANOVA with Sidak's multiple comparisons tests. Entries here come from immuneACCESS through TCRdb and include only in-frame sequences with V and J called. Some clones fail to appear in such tables; in the studies checked, an unresolved V gene covers under half of the shortfall, and the cause of the remainder is unknown. D and trimming were read from the DNA, whereas the V and J calls and clone size are those reported in that table. Recorded for this sample are approximately 67,000 clones; roughly 80% of them occurred a single time. Over 20% of the sample is taken by the ten largest.

Per the germline V gene, LGHNA is the CDR1 and YSLEER is the CDR2. Deletion took 4 bases off V and 4 bases off J, with a span of 16 bases between the germline ends. The CDR3 runs 15 amino acids, cysteine and phenylalanine included. Only the CDR3 DNA stays, 45 bases, in frame from base 1. This material consisted of peripheral blood, taken on day 0 of AZD1222 vaccination. The chain is encoded by TRBV4-3 joined to TRBJ1-1, with a weak D call of TRBD1 (6 bases match). The clonotype was recovered from an adult in good health. The CDR3 amino acid sequence is: CASSLRGGWGTEAFF. The nucleotide sequence is TGCGCCAGCAGCCTAAGAGGGGGTTGGGGCACTGAAGCTTTCTTT.